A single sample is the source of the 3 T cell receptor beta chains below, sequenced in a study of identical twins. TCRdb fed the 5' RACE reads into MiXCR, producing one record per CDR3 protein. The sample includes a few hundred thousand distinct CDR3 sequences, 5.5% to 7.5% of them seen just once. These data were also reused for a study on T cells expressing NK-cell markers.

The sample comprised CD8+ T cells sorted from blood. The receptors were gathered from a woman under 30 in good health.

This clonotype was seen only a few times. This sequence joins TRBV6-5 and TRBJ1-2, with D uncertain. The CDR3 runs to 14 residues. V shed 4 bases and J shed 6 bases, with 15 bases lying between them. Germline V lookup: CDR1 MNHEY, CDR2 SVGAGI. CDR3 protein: CASSWGGGSDGYTF. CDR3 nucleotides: TGTGCCAGCAGTTGGGGAGGTGGCTCCGATGGCTACACCTTC.

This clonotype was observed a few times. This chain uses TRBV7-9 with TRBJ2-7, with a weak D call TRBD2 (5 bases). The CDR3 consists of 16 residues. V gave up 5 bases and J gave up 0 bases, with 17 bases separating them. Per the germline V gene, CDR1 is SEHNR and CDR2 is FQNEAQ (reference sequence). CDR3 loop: CASSPTDFSSSYEQYF. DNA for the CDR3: TGTGCCAGCAGCCCAACGGACTTTTCCAGCTCCTACGAGCAGTACTTC. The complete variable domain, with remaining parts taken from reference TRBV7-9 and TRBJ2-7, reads DTGVSQNPRHKITKRGQNVTFRCDPISEHNRLYWYRQTLGQGPEFLTYFQNEAQLEKSRLLSDRFSAERPKGSFSTLEIQRTEQGDSAMYLCASSPTDFSSSYEQYFGPGTRLTVT.

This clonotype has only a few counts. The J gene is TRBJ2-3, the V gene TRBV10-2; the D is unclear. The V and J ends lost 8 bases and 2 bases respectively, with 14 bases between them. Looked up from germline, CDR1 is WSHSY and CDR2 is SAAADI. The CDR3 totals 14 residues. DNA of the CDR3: TGCGCCAGCGGAGTAAACCACGACACAGATACGCAGTATTTT. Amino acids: CASGVNHDTDTQYF.